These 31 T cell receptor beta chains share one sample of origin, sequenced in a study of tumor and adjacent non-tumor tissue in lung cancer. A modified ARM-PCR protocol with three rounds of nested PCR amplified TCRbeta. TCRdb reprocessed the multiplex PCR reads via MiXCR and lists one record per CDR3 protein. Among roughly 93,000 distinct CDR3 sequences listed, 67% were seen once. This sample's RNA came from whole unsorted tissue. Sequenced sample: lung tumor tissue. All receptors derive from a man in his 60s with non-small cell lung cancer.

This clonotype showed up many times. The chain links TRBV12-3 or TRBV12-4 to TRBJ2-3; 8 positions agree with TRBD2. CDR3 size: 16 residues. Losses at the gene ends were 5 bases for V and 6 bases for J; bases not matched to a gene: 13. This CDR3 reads CASSPRGSGAIDTQYF. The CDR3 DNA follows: TGTGCCAGCAGTCCCCGGGGTAGCGGGGCGATCGATACGCAGTATTTT.

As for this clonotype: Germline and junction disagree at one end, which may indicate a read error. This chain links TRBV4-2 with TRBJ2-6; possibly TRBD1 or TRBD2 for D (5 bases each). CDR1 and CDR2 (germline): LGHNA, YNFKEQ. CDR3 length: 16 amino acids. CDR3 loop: CASSQLGDLGANVLTF. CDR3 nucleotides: TGTGCCAGTAGCCAGTTGGGGGACCTTGGGGCCAACGTCCTGACTTTC.

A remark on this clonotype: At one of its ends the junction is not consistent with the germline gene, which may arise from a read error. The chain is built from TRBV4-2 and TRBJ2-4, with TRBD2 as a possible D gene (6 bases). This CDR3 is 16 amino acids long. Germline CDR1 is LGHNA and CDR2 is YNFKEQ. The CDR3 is CTSSQDAIPLANIQYF. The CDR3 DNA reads TGTACCAGCAGCCAAGATGCGATCCCCCTAGCGAACATTCAGTACTTC.

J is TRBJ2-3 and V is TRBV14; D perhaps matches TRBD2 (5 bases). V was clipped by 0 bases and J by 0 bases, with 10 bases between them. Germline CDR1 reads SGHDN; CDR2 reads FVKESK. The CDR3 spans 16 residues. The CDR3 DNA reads TGTGCCAGCAGCCAAGAGACTATCGTCAGCACAGATACGCAGTATTTT. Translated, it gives CASSQETIVSTDTQYF.

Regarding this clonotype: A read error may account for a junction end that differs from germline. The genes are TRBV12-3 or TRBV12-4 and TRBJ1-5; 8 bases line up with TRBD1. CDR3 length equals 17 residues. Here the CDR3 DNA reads TGTGCCAACAGTTTAGTCCCCGGACAGGGAAGCAATCAGCCCCAGCATTTT. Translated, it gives CANSLVPGQGSNQPQHF.

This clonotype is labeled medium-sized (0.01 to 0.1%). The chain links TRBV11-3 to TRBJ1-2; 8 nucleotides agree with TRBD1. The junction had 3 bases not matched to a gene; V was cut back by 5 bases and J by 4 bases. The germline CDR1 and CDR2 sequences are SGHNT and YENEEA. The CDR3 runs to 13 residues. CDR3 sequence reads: CASSPTGVYGYTF. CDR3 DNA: TGTGCCAGCAGCCCGACAGGGGTCTATGGCTACACCTTC. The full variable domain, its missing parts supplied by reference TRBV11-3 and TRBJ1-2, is EAGVVQSPRYKIIEKKQPVAFWCNPISGHNTLYWYLQNLGQGPELLIRYENEEAVDDSQLPKDRFSAERLKGVDSTLKIQPAELGDSAVYLCASSPTGVYGYTFGSGTRLTVV.

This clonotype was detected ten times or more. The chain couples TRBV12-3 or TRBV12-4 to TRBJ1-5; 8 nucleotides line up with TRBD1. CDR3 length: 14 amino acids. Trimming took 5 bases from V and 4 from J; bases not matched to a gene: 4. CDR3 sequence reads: CASSTQGVNQPQHF. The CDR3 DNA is TGTGCCAGCAGTACACAGGGGGTTAATCAGCCCCAGCATTTT.

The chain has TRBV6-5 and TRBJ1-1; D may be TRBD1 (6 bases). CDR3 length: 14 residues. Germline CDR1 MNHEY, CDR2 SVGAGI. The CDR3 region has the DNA TGTGCAGGCAGCCCGGGACACTTGGGCCCAGGGGCTTTCTTT. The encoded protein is CAGSPGHLGPGAFF.

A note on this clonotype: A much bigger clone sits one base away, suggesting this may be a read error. CDR3 sequence reads: CAWSEIAERNTGELFF. The CDR3 nucleotides read TGTGCCTGGAGTGAAATAGCGGAGAGGAACACCGGGGAGCTGTTTTTT. The chain combines TRBV30 with TRBJ2-2; TRBD2 is a possible D gene (6 bases). The V gene's germline CDR1 is GTSNPN and CDR2 SVGIG (reference sequence). This CDR3 is built from 16 residues. Deletions cut 1 base from V and 1 base from J, with 13 bases between.

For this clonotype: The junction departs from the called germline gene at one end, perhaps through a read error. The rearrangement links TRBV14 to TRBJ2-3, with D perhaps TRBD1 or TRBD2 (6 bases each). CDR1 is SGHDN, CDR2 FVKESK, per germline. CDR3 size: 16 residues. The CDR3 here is CASSQDLVGGIDTQYF. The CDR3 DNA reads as TGTGCCAGCAGCCAAGATCTTGTGGGGGGCATAGATACGCAATATTTT.

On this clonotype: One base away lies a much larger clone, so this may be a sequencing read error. The CDR3 is CANNKTDRDHGYTF. CDR3 DNA: TGTGCCAACAACAAGACGGACAGAGACCATGGCTACACCTTC. The chain combines TRBV11-1 with TRBJ1-2; D may be TRBD1 (6 bases). The germline V gene encodes CDR1 SGHAT and CDR2 FQDESV (reference sequence). CDR3 length equals 14 residues. V lost 10 bases and J 6 bases, leaving 21 bases between the germline ends.

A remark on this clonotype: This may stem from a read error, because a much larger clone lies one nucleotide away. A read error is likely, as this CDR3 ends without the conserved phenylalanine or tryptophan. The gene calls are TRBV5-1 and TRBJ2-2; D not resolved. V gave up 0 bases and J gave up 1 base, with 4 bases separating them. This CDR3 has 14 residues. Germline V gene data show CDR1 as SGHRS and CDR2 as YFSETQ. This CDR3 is CASSLDGNTGELFS. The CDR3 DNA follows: TGCGCCAGCAGCTTGGACGGGAACACCGGGGAGCTGTTTTCT.

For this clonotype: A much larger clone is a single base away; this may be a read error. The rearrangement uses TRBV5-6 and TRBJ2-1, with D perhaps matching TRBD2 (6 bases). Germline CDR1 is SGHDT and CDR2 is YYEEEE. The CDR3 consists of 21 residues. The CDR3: CASSLRRSSEFSGVSYDEQFF. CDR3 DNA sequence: TGTGCCAGCAGCTTGAGACGGTCTAGCGAGTTCTCCGGGGTCTCCTACGATGAGCAGTTCTTC.

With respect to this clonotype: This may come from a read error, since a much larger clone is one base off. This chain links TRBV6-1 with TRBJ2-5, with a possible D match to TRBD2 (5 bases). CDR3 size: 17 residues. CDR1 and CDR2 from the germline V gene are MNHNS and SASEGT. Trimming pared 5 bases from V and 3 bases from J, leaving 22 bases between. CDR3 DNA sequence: TGTGCCAGCAGTCCTCTAATTGGCGGGCAGCCAGAAGAGACCCAGTACTTC. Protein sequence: CASSPLIGGQPEETQYF.

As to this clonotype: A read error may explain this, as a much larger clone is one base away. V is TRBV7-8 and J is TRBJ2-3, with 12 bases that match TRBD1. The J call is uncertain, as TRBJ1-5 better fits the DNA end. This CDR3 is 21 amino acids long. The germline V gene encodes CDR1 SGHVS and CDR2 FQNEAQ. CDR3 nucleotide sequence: TGTGCCAGCAGCTGGGATGGGGACCATTCCGGGACAGGGGGCTTAACAGATACGCAGCATTTT. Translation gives CASSWDGDHSGTGGLTDTQHF.

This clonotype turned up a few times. Written as DNA, the CDR3 is TGCAGTGCTAGAGGTGCCCGGGGGGGCCGCCACGAGCAGTACTTC. Amino acids: CSARGARGGRHEQYF. The chain carries TRBV20-1 and TRBJ2-7, with 8 bases identical to TRBD2. CDR1 is DFQATT, CDR2 SNEGSKA, per germline (reference sequence). This CDR3 is built from 15 residues. With V trimmed by 1 base and J by 5 bases, 10 bases remained unmatched.

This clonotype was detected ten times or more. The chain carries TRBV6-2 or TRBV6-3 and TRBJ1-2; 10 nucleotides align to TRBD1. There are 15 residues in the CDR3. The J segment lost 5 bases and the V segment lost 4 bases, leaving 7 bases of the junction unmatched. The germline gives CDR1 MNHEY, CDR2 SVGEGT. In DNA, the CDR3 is TGTGCCAGCAGTTCGGGACAGGGGATTTCATATGGCTACACCTTC. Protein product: CASSSGQGISYGYTF.

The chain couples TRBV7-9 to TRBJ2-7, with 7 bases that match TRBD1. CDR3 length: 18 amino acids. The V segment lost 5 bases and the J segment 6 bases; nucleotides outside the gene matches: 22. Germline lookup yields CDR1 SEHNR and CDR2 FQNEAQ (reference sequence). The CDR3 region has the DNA TGTGCCAGCAGCCAATGCGGCACGGACAGGCTATCATTTTGCGAGCAGTACTTC. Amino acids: CASSQCGTDRLSFCEQYF.

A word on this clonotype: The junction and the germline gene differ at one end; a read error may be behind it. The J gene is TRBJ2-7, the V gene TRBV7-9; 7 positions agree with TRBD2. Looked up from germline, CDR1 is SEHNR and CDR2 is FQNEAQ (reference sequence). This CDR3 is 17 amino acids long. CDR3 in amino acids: CAGSPPTGGELAYEQYF. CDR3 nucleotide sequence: TGTGCCGGCAGTCCTCCGACGGGGGGTGAATTGGCCTACGAGCAGTACTTC.

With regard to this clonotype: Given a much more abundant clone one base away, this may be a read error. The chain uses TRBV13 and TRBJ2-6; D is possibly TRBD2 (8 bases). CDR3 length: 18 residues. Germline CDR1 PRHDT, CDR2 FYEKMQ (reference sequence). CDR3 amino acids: CANSNRGGTVSGANVLTF. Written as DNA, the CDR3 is TGTGCCAACAGCAACCGGGGGGGGACAGTCTCTGGGGCCAACGTCCTGACTTTC.

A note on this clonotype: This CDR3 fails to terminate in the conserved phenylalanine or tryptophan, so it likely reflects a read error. CDR3 DNA: TGTGCCATCAGTGGGACAGGCAACACCGGGGAGCTGTTTCTT. This translates into CAISGTGNTGELFL. The J gene is TRBJ2-2, the V gene TRBV10-3, with 7 positions matching TRBD1. The CDR3 extends over 14 amino acids. In germline, CDR1 is ENHRY, CDR2 SYGVKD. V gave up 4 bases and J gave up 2 bases; unmatched junction bases: 1.

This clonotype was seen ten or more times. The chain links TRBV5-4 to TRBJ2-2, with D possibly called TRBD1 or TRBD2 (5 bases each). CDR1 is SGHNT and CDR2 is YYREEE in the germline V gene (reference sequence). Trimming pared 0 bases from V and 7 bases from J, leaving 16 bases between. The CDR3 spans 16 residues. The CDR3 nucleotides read TGTGCCAGCAGCTTGGTCAGCCCTGGGGGAATCGGGGAGCTGTTTTTT. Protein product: CASSLVSPGGIGELFF.

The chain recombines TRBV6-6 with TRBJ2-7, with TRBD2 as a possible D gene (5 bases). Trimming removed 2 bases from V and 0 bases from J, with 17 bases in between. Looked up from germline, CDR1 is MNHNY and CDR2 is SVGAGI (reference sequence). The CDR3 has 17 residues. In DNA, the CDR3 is TGTGCCAGCAGTTACCCACCCCGCGGGTTGGACTCCTACGAGCAGTACTTC. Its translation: CASSYPPRGLDSYEQYF.

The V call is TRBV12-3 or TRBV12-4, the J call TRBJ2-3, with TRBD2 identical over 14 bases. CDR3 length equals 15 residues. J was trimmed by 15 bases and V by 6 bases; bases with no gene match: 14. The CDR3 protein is CASSLEGLAGDMHYF. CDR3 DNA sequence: TGTGCCAGCAGCCTGGAGGGACTAGCGGGAGATATGCACTATTTT.

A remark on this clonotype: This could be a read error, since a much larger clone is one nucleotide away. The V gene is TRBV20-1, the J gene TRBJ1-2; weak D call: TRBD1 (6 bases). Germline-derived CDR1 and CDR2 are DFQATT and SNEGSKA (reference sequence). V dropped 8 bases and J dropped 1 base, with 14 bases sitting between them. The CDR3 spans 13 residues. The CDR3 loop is CSFRRGGNYGYTF. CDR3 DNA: TGCAGTTTCAGGAGAGGGGGTAACTATGGCTACACCTTC.

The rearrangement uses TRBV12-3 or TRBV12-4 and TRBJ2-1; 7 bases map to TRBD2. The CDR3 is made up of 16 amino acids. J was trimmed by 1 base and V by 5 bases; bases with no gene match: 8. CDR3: CASSLGLVGSYNEQFF. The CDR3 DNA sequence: TGTGCCAGCAGTCTAGGACTAGTGGGATCCTACAATGAGCAGTTCTTC.

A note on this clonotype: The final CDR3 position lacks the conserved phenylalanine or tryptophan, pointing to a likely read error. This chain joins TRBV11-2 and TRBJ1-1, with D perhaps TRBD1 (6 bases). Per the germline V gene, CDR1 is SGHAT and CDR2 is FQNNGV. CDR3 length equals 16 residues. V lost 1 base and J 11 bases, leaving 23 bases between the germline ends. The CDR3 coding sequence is TGTGCCAGCAGCTTAGTAGGGGGGGGCATGAACAGTGAGGCTTTCTCT. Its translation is CASSLVGGGMNSEAFS.

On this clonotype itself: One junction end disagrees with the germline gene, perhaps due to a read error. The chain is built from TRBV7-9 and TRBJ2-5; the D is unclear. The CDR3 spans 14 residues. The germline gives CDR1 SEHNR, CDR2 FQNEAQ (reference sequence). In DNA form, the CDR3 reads TGTGCCAGCAGCTTAGGGGCGCTCCAAGGGACCCAGTACTTC. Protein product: CASSLGALQGTQYF.

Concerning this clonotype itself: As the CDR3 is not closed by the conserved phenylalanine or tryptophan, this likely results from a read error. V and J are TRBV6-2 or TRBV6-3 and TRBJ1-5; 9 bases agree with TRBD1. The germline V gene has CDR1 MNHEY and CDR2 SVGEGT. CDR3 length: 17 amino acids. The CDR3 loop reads CASSYGEGQGSKQPQHS. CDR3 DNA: TGTGCCAGCAGTTACGGCGAGGGACAGGGAAGCAAACAGCCCCAGCATTCT.

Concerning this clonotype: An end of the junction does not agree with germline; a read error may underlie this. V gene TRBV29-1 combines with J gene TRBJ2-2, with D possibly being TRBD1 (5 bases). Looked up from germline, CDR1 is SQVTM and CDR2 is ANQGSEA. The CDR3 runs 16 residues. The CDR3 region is CRVEDPTRGNTGELFF. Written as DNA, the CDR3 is TGCAGGGTTGAAGATCCGACAAGGGGAAATACCGGGGAGCTGTTTTTT.

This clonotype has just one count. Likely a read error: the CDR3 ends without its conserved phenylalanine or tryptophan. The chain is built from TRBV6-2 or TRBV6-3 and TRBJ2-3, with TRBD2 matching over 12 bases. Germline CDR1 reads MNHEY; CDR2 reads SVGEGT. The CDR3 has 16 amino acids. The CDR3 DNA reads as TGTGCCAGCAGCTACGCCCTAGCGGGAGGGAGAGATGCGCAGTATTTG. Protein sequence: CASSYALAGGRDAQYL.